This TCR beta chain was found in a study of human T cells and chemical hapten exposure. Time point denoted: patch test 1, 2 weeks after DPC sensitization. The treatment denotes: therapeutic diphenylcyclopropenone sensitization with weekly scalp DPC. This clonotype showed up just a few times. With V trimmed by 6 bases and J by 8 bases, 4 bases remained unmatched. Germline V gene sequence: CDR1 DFQATT, CDR2 SNEGSKA (reference sequence). This CDR3 is built from 12 residues. In the original processing: TCR counts had a median of approximately 87,000 per sample and spanned roughly 20,000 to 690,600. TCRdb redid the calling of the RACE reads with MiXCR, one entry per CDR3 protein. The V and J calls were not made by the authors but by TCRdb's processing. Among 90,000 to 120,000 distinct CDR3 sequences listed, approximately 9.9% were seen once.

The source of this sequence is a woman between 40 and 55 years old with alopecia areata. Some clones in this sample may be carry-over from other donors' samples. This chain uses TRBV20-1 with TRBJ1-4, with 9 bases that match TRBD1. Sequencing was performed on whole blood, taken in connection with sensitization to the hapten diphenylcyclopropenone (DPC). The DNA of the CDR3 is TGCAGTGCGGGGACAGGGAGGGAAAAACTGTTTTTT. As protein: CSAGTGREKLFF.